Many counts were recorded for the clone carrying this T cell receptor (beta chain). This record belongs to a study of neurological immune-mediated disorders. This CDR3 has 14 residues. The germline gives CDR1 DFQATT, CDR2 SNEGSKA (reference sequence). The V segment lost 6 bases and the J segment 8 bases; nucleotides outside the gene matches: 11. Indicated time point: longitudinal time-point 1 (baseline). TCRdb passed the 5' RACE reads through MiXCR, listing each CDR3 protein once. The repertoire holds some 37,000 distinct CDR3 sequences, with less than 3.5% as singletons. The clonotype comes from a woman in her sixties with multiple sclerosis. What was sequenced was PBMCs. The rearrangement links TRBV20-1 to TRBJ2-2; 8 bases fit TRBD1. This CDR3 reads CSATIQGASGELFF. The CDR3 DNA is TGCAGTGCCACGATCCAGGGGGCGTCGGGGGAGCTGTTTTTT.